This T cell receptor beta chain was captured by sequencing in a study of human T cells and chemical hapten exposure. Study-wide context: In the sensitization step, 2% DPC was placed on 2 cm by 2 cm of upper inner arm skin.

Overall study results and limits: More PT1 expanded TCRs went with higher patch test scores. Expanded TCRs created a significantly greater count of big CDR3 similarity clusters than controls did.

During construction of the library, unique molecular identifiers were attached to individual cDNA molecules for quantitative, reproducible TCR counting. TCRdb ran MiXCR on the RACE reads and lists one entry per CDR3 protein. Among tens of thousands of distinct CDR3 sequences listed, 11% were seen once. The time point was: patch test 3, about 24 weeks after DPC sensitization. Regarding treatment: therapeutic diphenylcyclopropenone sensitization with weekly scalp DPC. This clonotype was detected a few times. Its antigen remains unidentified. This CDR3 comprises 15 residues. Per the germline V gene, CDR1 is SGHRS and CDR2 is YFSETQ. With V trimmed by 3 bases and J by 9 bases, 9 bases remained unmatched.

V gene TRBV5-1 combines with J gene TRBJ2-1, with 10 nucleotides matching TRBD2. The material was whole blood, obtained in connection with sensitization to the hapten diphenylcyclopropenone (DPC). This receptor was taken from a woman in her 50s with alopecia areata. Some clones in this sample may be carry-over from other donors' samples. The CDR3 DNA sequence: TGCGCCAGCAGCTCCCAGCGGGAGGGCCGAGGTGAGCAGTTCTTC. Translation: CASSSQREGRGEQFF.